This TCR beta chain appears in the sequencing data of a study of cytomegalovirus exposure and HLA in healthy donors. Study-wide points: According to a later analysis, most TCR beta chains associated with CMV appeared HLA-restricted. In a later analysis, parvovirus B19, influenza, CMV and Epstein-Barr virus appeared linked to several top co-occurrence clusters. Using the classifier, cytomegalovirus status was reportedly diagnosed with high specificity and sensitivity. A later analysis linked a missense DCLRE1C variant to TCR beta V- and J-gene trimming.

On this clone: Antigen specificity is unknown.

V was pared by 3 bases and J by 3 bases, with 13 bases between. The CDR3 is 15 residues long. Per the germline V gene, CDR1 is MNHNY and CDR2 is SVGAGI (reference sequence). The PCR made use of 60 Vbeta and 13 Jbeta primers. Here immunoSEQ multiplex PCR was the method, and the copy in TCRdb shows in-frame clones only, minus some. The data hold 170,000 or so clones, with roughly four fifths observed a single time. Material for sequencing was PBMCs. The rearrangement uses TRBV6-6 and TRBJ2-3; TRBD2 is a possible D gene (6 bases). The TCR sequence derives from a man aged 45 to 65 in good health and CMV-seronegative. The CDR3 protein is CASSYSFGGTDTQYF. CDR3 sequence (DNA): TGTGCCAGCAGTTATTCCTTTGGGGGGACAGATACGCAGTATTTT.